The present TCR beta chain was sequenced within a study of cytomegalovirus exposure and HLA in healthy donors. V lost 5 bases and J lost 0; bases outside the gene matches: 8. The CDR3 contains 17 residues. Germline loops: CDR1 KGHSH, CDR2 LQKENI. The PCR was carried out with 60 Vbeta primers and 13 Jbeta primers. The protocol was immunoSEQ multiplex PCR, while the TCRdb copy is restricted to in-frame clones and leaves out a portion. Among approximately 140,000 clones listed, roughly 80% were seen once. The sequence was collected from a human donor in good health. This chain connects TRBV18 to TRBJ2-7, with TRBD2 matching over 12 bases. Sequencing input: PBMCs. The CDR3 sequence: CASSDIQGLAGSYEQYF. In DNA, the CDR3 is TGTGCCAGCTCAGACATCCAGGGACTAGCGGGCTCCTACGAGCAGTACTTC.